Listed below are T cell receptor beta chains from one sample, sequenced in a study of regulatory T cells in long-lasting Graves disease. TCRdb redid the calling of the multiplex PCR reads with MiXCR, one entry per CDR3 protein. The sample carries some 430,000 distinct CDR3 sequences, under 25% recorded once. This specimen consisted of peripheral blood mononuclear cells (PBMCs), obtained when the disease was refractory, from a patient treated with antithyroid drugs. Source of these receptors: a female donor with Graves disease. CDR3s include the opening cysteine and the closing phenylalanine or tryptophan. D genes are given only for firm matches. Size is stated for part of the rows, as once, few or many counts, or as a class when the clone is expanded.

>TRBD1|TRBJ2-7|TRBV28|many
CASSFRRRGQGLPPGEQYF
>-|TRBJ1-1|TRBV12-3/TRBV12-4|many
CASSLVGPEAFF
>-|TRBJ2-7|TRBV9|-
CASSVVDGPLHEQYF
>-|TRBJ1-4|TRBV7-9|-
CASSPPRAEEKLFF
>-|TRBJ2-2|TRBV11-3|-
CASSSRSLGQQGSGELFF
>TRBD2|TRBJ2-7|TRBV28|many
CASSSPGLGVYEQYF
>-|TRBJ2-7|TRBV10-2|-
CASRGAWGYEQYF
>TRBD2|TRBJ2-2|TRBV7-9|few
CASSLLRERTGELFF
>TRBD1|TRBJ1-5|TRBV12-3/TRBV12-4|many
CASSWRTGIQPQHF
>-|TRBJ2-6|TRBV7-2|-
CASSLALSGANVLTF
>TRBD1|TRBJ1-2|TRBV9|-
CASSTGQGARDYYGYTF
>-|TRBJ1-5|TRBV28|-
CASNSPRGQPQHF
>TRBD2|TRBJ2-2|TRBV20-1|few
CSARDSSWGGTGELFF
>-|TRBJ2-7|TRBV19|few
CATWGGQVPLEQYF
>-|TRBJ2-4|TRBV3-1|many
CASSHRYLKNIQYF
>-|TRBJ1-1|TRBV28|many
CASSFRGAYTEAFF
>TRBD2|TRBJ2-6|TRBV28|few
CASSLRAGLLSGANVLTF
>-|TRBJ1-2|TRBV29-1|few
CSVEEDSSYGYTF
>TRBD1|TRBJ1-5|TRBV6-1|many
CASNLDRDNQPQHF
>TRBD1|TRBJ2-7|TRBV12-3/TRBV12-4|many
CASSLVQGDYEQYF
>-|TRBJ1-1|TRBV12-3/TRBV12-4|many
CASRWGTNTEAFF
>-|TRBJ1-2|TRBV6-1|many
CASSQRQAYGYTF
>-|TRBJ2-7|TRBV27|many
CASSFGSRGYEQYF
>TRBD1|TRBJ2-7|TRBV9|-
CASSVGWDSNYEQYF
>-|TRBJ2-2|TRBV20-1|-
CSARFSNTGELFF
>TRBD1|TRBJ2-2|TRBV11-2|-
CASSLGVQGARTGEPFF
>-|TRBJ1-1|TRBV29-1|few
CSVEMGQGPMNTEAFF
>TRBD2|TRBJ2-1|TRBV28|-
CASSNAGDSYNEQFF
>TRBD1|TRBJ1-2|TRBV27|many
CASRRQGISLNYGYTF
>-|TRBJ1-2|TRBV29-1|once
CSVGELTGSAYTF
>-|TRBJ2-2|TRBV12-3/TRBV12-4|few
CASTARTGELFF
>-|TRBJ2-7|TRBV28|many
CASSFPRGSYEQYF
>-|TRBJ1-1|TRBV14|few
CASSQLPDTEAFF
>TRBD1|TRBJ2-7|TRBV30|few
CAWSVGQGGYEQYF
>-|TRBJ1-1|TRBV15|many
CATSRPRVGKTEAFF
>-|TRBJ1-6|TRBV12-3/TRBV12-4|many
CASSYGGRSPLHF
>TRBD2|TRBJ2-5|TRBV7-9|-
CASSLATGLGFETQYF
>-|TRBJ1-1|TRBV6-1|few
CASRAGENIEAFF
>-|TRBJ1-2|TRBV12-3/TRBV12-4|-
CASSLRTRRGYTF
>-|TRBJ2-5|TRBV20-1|-
CSAPGGETQYF
>-|TRBJ1-5|TRBV12-3/TRBV12-4|many
CASSLARIGSDQPQHF
>TRBD2|TRBJ2-5|TRBV28|-
CASTISGRGQETQYF
>-|TRBJ2-7|TRBV28|many
CASSLWGQGSYEQYF
>TRBD1|TRBJ2-5|TRBV7-8|many
CASSLGAGQGALETQYF
>-|TRBJ2-7|TRBV28|many
CASTSDYLKSYEQYF
>-|TRBJ1-1|TRBV20-1|few
CSARGLVRRVENTEAFF
>-|TRBJ2-2|TRBV5-1|-
CASSFYGRNTGELFF
>-|TRBJ1-6|TRBV3-1|-
CASSQESRAYNSPLHF
>-|TRBJ1-4|TRBV28|many
CASSSQFDATNEKLFF
>-|TRBJ2-7|TRBV7-9|many
CASSFAGSSYEQYF
>TRBD2|TRBJ2-7|TRBV19|few
CASSPRGGESDEQYF
>-|TRBJ2-7|TRBV7-9|-
CATSSLGGRVYEQYF
>-|TRBJ2-7|TRBV20-1|few
CSARDGPGYYDKEQYF
>-|TRBJ1-4|TRBV25-1|-
CASSPPRGLWGEKLFF